Included here is one T cell receptor beta chain sequence, with context. Antigen specificity is unknown. TCRdb's copy holds only in-frame clones and misses some; the assay was immunoSEQ multiplex PCR. Of tens of thousands of clones listed, about nine tenths were seen once; the top ten hold roughly 5%. The record originates from a study of neoadjuvant nivolumab and ipilimumab in lung cancer. Broader study findings: Higher pretherapy blood TCR richness went with higher resected-tumor richness. From pretherapy to surgery, tumor richness and clonality rose with dual therapy. Compared with tumor-adjacent uninvolved lung, resected tumors showed greater richness and clonality.

V shed 4 bases, J shed 0 bases, and the junction held 6 bases outside the gene matches. The germline V gene encodes CDR1 MGHRA and CDR2 YSYEKL. The CDR3 length is 16 residues. V and J are TRBV4-1 and TRBJ1-1; 9 bases are shared with TRBD1. This sample comprised peripheral blood, obtained after neoadjuvant nivolumab, alone or with ipilimumab, at or shortly before surgery. This receptor was taken from an adult with non-small cell lung cancer. CDR3 loop: CASSLGTGRMNTEAFF. CDR3 coding DNA: TGCGCCAGCAGCCTGGGGACAGGGCGCATGAACACTGAAGCTTTCTTT.